One sample yielded the 32 T cell receptor beta chains listed below, sequenced in a study of shared clonotypes between healthy human individuals. TCRdb keeps only in-frame clones here, not all; method: immunoSEQ multiplex PCR. Of roughly 500,000 clones listed, 81% are singletons. The sample taken for sequencing was PBMCs. The receptors stem from a woman aged 40 to 50 in good health. Some clones in this sample may be carry-over from other donors' samples.

CDR3: CASSPGTGRDNEQFF. CDR3 in DNA: TGTGCCAGCAGTCCCGGGACAGGTAGGGACAATGAGCAGTTCTTC. This chain links TRBV27 with TRBJ2-1, with 8 bases lining up with TRBD1. This CDR3 comprises 15 residues. Germline CDR1 MNHEY, CDR2 SMNVEV (reference sequence). V trimming: 5 bases; J trimming: 5 bases; junction bases outside the gene matches: 8.

The chain employs TRBV5-4 and TRBJ2-5; D is ambiguous. The CDR3 spans 15 residues. V lost 4 bases and J 1 base, leaving 14 bases between the germline ends. Germline CDR1 SGHNT, CDR2 YYREEE (reference sequence). The CDR3 loop reads CASSPTVTVQETQYF. The CDR3 DNA reads as TGTGCCAGCAGCCCCACGGTTACAGTCCAAGAGACCCAGTACTTC.

The chain employs TRBV7-2 and TRBJ2-5, with 10 positions matching TRBD2. CDR1 is SGHTA and CDR2 is FQGNSA in the germline V gene. The CDR3 runs 15 residues. Losses at the gene ends were 5 bases for V and 5 bases for J; bases not matched to a gene: 8. The CDR3 nucleotides are TGTGCCAGCAGCCCCACTAGCGGGGTGGTTGAGACCCAGTACTTC. This sequence encodes CASSPTSGVVETQYF.

The gene calls are TRBV5-1 and TRBJ2-7; D is possibly TRBD1 or TRBD2 (5 bases each). The V end lost 0 bases, the J end lost 9 bases, and 10 bases lay between the germline ends. There are 12 residues in the CDR3. Germline loops: CDR1 SGHRS, CDR2 YFSETQ. The CDR3 region is CASSLGAGRQYF. CDR3 DNA sequence: TGCGCCAGCAGCTTGGGGGCAGGGAGGCAGTACTTC.

Concerning this clone: A much larger clone sits a single nucleotide away, making a read error possible. Other nucleotide sequences in the sample specify the same CDR3. This chain joins TRBV5-1 and TRBJ2-3; 12 positions agree with TRBD2. Trimming took 2 bases from V and 0 from J; bases not matched to a gene: 13. The CDR3 consists of 20 residues. CDR1 is SGHRS and CDR2 is YFSETQ in the germline V gene. The CDR3 region is CASSFRGLAGAEPSTDTQYF. CDR3 coding DNA: TGCGCCAGCAGCTTTAGGGGACTAGCGGGTGCAGAACCCAGCACAGATACGCAGTATTTT.

The chain is built from TRBV7-2 and TRBJ2-7, with 8 bases aligning to TRBD2. This CDR3 has 14 amino acids. CDR1 SGHTA and CDR2 FQGNSA come from the germline V gene. With V trimmed by 3 bases and J by 3 bases, 4 bases remained unmatched. CDR3 in DNA: TGTGCCAGCAGCTTCATTAGCGGGAACTACGAGCAGTACTTC. The encoded protein is CASSFISGNYEQYF.

A word on this clone: A single base is all that separates this from a far larger clone, so a read error is likely. The identical CDR3 is also encoded by other nucleotide sequences in the sample. This chain connects TRBV28 to TRBJ1-5; TRBD1 aligns across 8 bases. The CDR3 is 14 residues long. Germline V gives CDR1 MDHEN, CDR2 SYDVKM. With V trimmed by 5 bases and J by 7 bases, 7 bases remained unmatched. Written as DNA, the CDR3 is TGTGCCAGCAGTCGGACAGCAGGGGGCCAGCCCCAGCATTTT. Encoded protein: CASSRTAGGQPQHF.

This clone was found many times. At the DNA level, this CDR3 is encoded by other sequences in the same sample as well. V is TRBV4-1 and J is TRBJ1-2, with a tentative D call TRBD1 (6 bases). Trimming removed 4 bases from V and 7 bases from J, with 16 bases in between. The CDR3 is 14 residues long. Germline assignment: CDR1 MGHRA and CDR2 YSYEKL. This chain's CDR3 is CASSREPQGFGYTF. The DNA of the CDR3 is TGCGCCAGCAGCCGGGAGCCACAGGGTTTTGGCTACACCTTC.

This rearrangement joins TRBV7-8 to TRBJ2-7, with a possible D match to TRBD1 (6 bases). There are 13 residues in the CDR3. Trimming left V 1 base short and J 4 bases short, with 8 bases between. In germline, CDR1 is SGHVS, CDR2 FQNEAQ. This chain's CDR3 is CASSLDRAYEQYF. CDR3 DNA sequence: TGTGCCAGCAGCTTAGACAGGGCTTACGAGCAGTACTTC.

A note on this clone: This is likely an artifact of a read error, given a far larger clone one base away. This chain links TRBV29-1 with TRBJ2-3; D tentatively reads TRBD1 or TRBD2 (5 bases each). V lost 4 bases to trimming and J lost 2 bases, with 13 bases between them. The CDR3 runs to 14 residues. The germline CDR1 and CDR2 sequences are SQVTM and ANQGSEA. CDR3 bases: TGCAGCGTTGCTCAGTGGGGGAACACAGATACGCAGTATTTT. This codes for CSVAQWGNTDTQYF.

The chain carries TRBV7-8 and TRBJ1-2, with a tentative D call TRBD1 (6 bases). This CDR3 is 16 amino acids long. With 0 bases removed from V and 0 bases from J, the gap between germline ends came to 11 bases. From germline, CDR1 is SGHVS and CDR2 FQNEAQ. CDR3 sequence: CASSLALAGANYGYTF. Here the CDR3 DNA reads TGTGCCAGCAGCTTAGCGCTGGCAGGGGCTAACTATGGCTACACCTTC.

This clone has just one count. The J gene is TRBJ2-5, the V gene TRBV30; D remains ambiguous. V lost 3 bases and J lost 5, with 7 bases in between. Germline loops: CDR1 GTSNPN, CDR2 SVGIG (reference sequence). CDR3 length: 11 residues. This chain's CDR3 is CAWSGPETQYF. The CDR3 nucleotides are TGTGCCTGGAGCGGTCCGGAGACCCAGTACTTC. Complete variable domain (other parts from reference TRBV30 and TRBJ2-5): SQTIHQWPATLVQPVGSPLSLECTVEGTSNPNLYWYRQAAGRGLQLLFYSVGIGQISSEVPQNLSASRPQDRQFILSSKKLLLSDSGFYLCAWSGPETQYFGPGTRLLVL.

This clone was counted between two and nine times. V is TRBV7-2 and J is TRBJ1-2; D is ambiguous. V lost 5 bases and J 0 bases, leaving 13 bases between the germline ends. This CDR3 spans 15 amino acids. Germline CDR1 SGHTA, CDR2 FQGNSA. CDR3 residues: CASSPEGASNYGYTF. The CDR3 DNA is TGTGCCAGCAGCCCCGAGGGAGCCTCTAACTATGGCTACACCTTC.

Concerning this clone itself: This may be a read error: a much more frequent sequence differs by one nucleotide. The chain links TRBV28 to TRBJ2-7; 11 bases map to TRBD2. V lost 6 bases and J lost 2; bases outside the gene matches: 3. Per germline, CDR1 MDHEN and CDR2 SYDVKM. The CDR3 totals 14 residues. CDR3 in DNA: TGTGCCAGCAGCCCGACTAGCGGGGCCTACGAGCAGTACTTC. Translation gives CASSPTSGAYEQYF. Filled out from reference TRBV28 and TRBJ2-7, the complete variable domain reads DVKVTQSSRYLVKRTGEKVFLECVQDMDHENMFWYRQDPGLGLRLIYFSYDVKMKEKGDIPEGYSVSREKKERFSLILESASTNQTSMYLCASSPTSGAYEQYFGPGTRLTVT.

This chain joins TRBV5-1 and TRBJ2-7; 9 bases are shared with TRBD1. With V trimmed by 2 bases and J by 5 bases, 8 bases remained unmatched. From germline, CDR1 is SGHRS and CDR2 YFSETQ. The CDR3 sequence is 15 residues long. CDR3 loop: CASSLPGQGPDEQYF. CDR3 in DNA: TGCGCCAGCAGCTTACCGGGACAGGGTCCCGACGAGCAGTACTTC.

This chain uses TRBV7-8 with TRBJ2-1; no clear D. V gave up 5 bases and J gave up 2 bases, with 10 bases separating them. The CDR3 covers 14 residues. Germline CDR1 and CDR2: SGHVS and FQNEAQ. The CDR3 loop is CASSVGATYNEQFF. CDR3 coding DNA: TGTGCCAGCAGCGTCGGAGCTACCTACAATGAGCAGTTCTTC.

The chain recombines TRBV5-4 with TRBJ2-7; D is perhaps TRBD1 (5 bases). The CDR3 consists of 13 residues. Germline CDR1 is SGHNT and CDR2 is YYREEE (reference sequence). Trimming removed 1 base at V and 6 bases at J, with 11 bases between. The CDR3 spells CASSLTGSTEQYF. The CDR3 coding sequence is TGTGCCAGCAGCTTGACAGGCTCTACCGAGCAGTACTTC.

In this sample, this clone turned up a few times. The chain's CDR3 is CASSSGQSSTDTQYF. In DNA form, the CDR3 reads TGTGCCAGCAGCTCGGGACAGTCTAGCACAGATACGCAGTATTTT. The rearrangement joins TRBV7-3 to TRBJ2-3; 7 bases agree with TRBD1. The germline V gene has CDR1 SGHTA and CDR2 FQGTGA. CDR3 length: 15 residues. V trimming: 4 bases; J trimming: 0 bases; junction bases outside the gene matches: 4.

A word on this clone: This likely came from a read error, as a far larger clone is one base away. The chain uses TRBV28 and TRBJ2-1; TRBD2 matches at 7 bases. The CDR3 spans 15 residues. J was trimmed by 8 bases and V by 4 bases; bases with no gene match: 11. In germline, CDR1 is MDHEN, CDR2 SYDVKM. The CDR3 nucleotides are TGTGCCAGCAGTTCATCTCCTAGCCGGGGGGATGAGCAGTTCTTC. It codes for CASSSSPSRGDEQFF.

About this clone itself: Given a far larger clone just one base away, this is likely a sequencing read error. Other DNA sequences in the sample encode the same CDR3. The rearrangement uses TRBV18 and TRBJ1-1; 7 positions agree with TRBD1. CDR3 length equals 15 residues. The germline V gene encodes CDR1 KGHSH and CDR2 LQKENI. Here the CDR3 reads CASSPNTGANTEAFF. In DNA form, the CDR3 reads TGTGCTAGCTCACCAAACACAGGGGCGAACACTGAAGCTTTCTTT.

In this sample, this clone turned up once. This chain uses TRBV9 with TRBJ2-7, with 13 nucleotides matching TRBD2. V gave up 0 bases and J gave up 5 bases; unmatched junction bases: 8. Germline V gene sequence: CDR1 SGDLS, CDR2 YYNGEE. This CDR3 spans 17 amino acids. The CDR3 reads CASSVGTSGGSPHEQYF. The CDR3 DNA reads TGTGCCAGCAGCGTAGGGACTAGCGGGGGTAGCCCCCACGAGCAGTACTTC.

J is TRBJ1-3 and V is TRBV9, with a possible D match to TRBD1 (6 bases). This CDR3 region has 15 residues. CDR1 SGDLS and CDR2 YYNGEE come from the germline V gene. V lost 0 bases and J 5 bases, leaving 12 bases between the germline ends. The CDR3 bases are TGTGCCAGCAGCGTAGGACAGGCTACCCGAAACACCATATATTTT. It yields the protein CASSVGQATRNTIYF. The full variable domain, its missing parts supplied by reference TRBV9 and TRBJ1-3, is DSGVTQTPKHLITATGQRVTLRCSPRSGDLSVYWYQQSLDQGLQFLIQYYNGEERAKGNILERFSAQQFPDLHSELNLSSLELGDSALYFCASSVGQATRNTIYFGEGSWLTVV.

The CDR3 sequence: CASSQVAGERDTQYF. CDR3 sequence (DNA): TGCGCCAGCAGCCAAGTAGCGGGAGAACGGGATACGCAGTATTTT. The V call is TRBV4-3, the J call TRBJ2-3; TRBD2 aligns across 9 bases. Germline V gene lookup returns CDR1 LGHNA and CDR2 YSLEER. J was trimmed by 6 bases and V by 1 base; bases with no gene match: 5. This CDR3 region has 15 residues.

The V call is TRBV7-8, the J call TRBJ2-1, with 8 bases lining up with TRBD2. With 2 bases clipped from V and 4 bases from J, the junction kept 10 bases outside the gene matches. The length of the CDR3 is 17 residues. From germline, CDR1 is SGHVS and CDR2 FQNEAQ. The CDR3 DNA is TGTGCCAGCAGCTTACCCGGGGGGGGGCGCGGTTACAATGAGCAGTTCTTC. Translation gives CASSLPGGGRGYNEQFF. Based on the CDR3 plus reference TRBV7-8 and TRBJ2-1, the full variable domain is GAGVSQSPRYKVAKRGQDVALRCDPISGHVSLFWYQQALGQGPEFLTYFQNEAQLDKSGLPSDRFFAERPEGSVSTLKIQRTQQEDSAVYLCASSLPGGGRGYNEQFFGPGTRLTVL.

This rearrangement joins TRBV4-1 to TRBJ1-5, with 9 bases that match TRBD1. CDR1 MGHRA and CDR2 YSYEKL come from the germline V gene. This CDR3 is 15 amino acids long. Trimming took 6 bases from V and 3 from J; bases not matched to a gene: 6. The CDR3 loop is CASSPRTGDNQPQHF. CDR3 bases: TGCGCCAGCAGTCCTAGGACAGGGGACAATCAGCCCCAGCATTTT.

This chain uses TRBV5-5 with TRBJ2-1; perhaps TRBD1 as D (6 bases). V lost 2 bases and J 2 bases, leaving 11 bases between the germline ends. The CDR3 length is 15 residues. Germline V gene data show CDR1 as SGHKS and CDR2 as YYEKEE (reference sequence). CDR3 in amino acids: CASSFRGGPYNEQFF. DNA for the CDR3: TGTGCCAGCAGCTTCCGTGGGGGCCCCTACAATGAGCAGTTCTTC.

In its sample, this clone was seen many times. Other DNA sequences in this sample translate to the same CDR3. The chain recombines TRBV4-2 with TRBJ1-1; possible D gene TRBD1, 5 bases. This CDR3 is built from 17 residues. V lost 0 bases and J lost 1, with 15 bases in between. Germline CDR1 is LGHNA and CDR2 is YNFKEQ. In DNA, the CDR3 is TGTGCCAGCAGCCAAGATCTAAGGTCGGGGGGGAACACTGAAGCTTTCTTT. This gives the protein CASSQDLRSGGNTEAFF.

The rearrangement uses TRBV7-9 and TRBJ2-7; the D gene is possibly TRBD2 (6 bases). Germline V gene lookup returns CDR1 SEHNR and CDR2 FQNEAQ (reference sequence). This CDR3 is 13 amino acids long. Trimming cost V 3 bases and J 3 bases, with 9 bases left between them. CDR3 residues: CASSFAGIYEQYF. CDR3 DNA sequence: TGTGCCAGCAGCTTTGCGGGAATCTACGAGCAGTACTTC.

A remark on this clone: This likely stems from a read error, as it lies one base from a far larger clone. This chain links TRBV30 with TRBJ2-7; 13 nucleotides line up with TRBD2. V was clipped by 1 base and J by 2 bases; unmatched bases: 17. Germline CDR1 and CDR2: GTSNPN and SVGIG (reference sequence). The CDR3 length is 20 residues. The CDR3 here is CAWSAAAWWGLAGITYEQYF. CDR3 DNA sequence: TGTGCCTGGAGTGCCGCTGCATGGTGGGGACTAGCGGGAATAACCTACGAGCAGTACTTC.

J is TRBJ1-2 and V is TRBV7-8; maybe TRBD1 (6 bases). V lost 3 bases and J 8 bases, leaving 22 bases between the germline ends. This CDR3 has 16 residues. In germline, CDR1 is SGHVS, CDR2 FQNEAQ. This CDR3 reads CASSLTQGAGSVGYTF. In DNA form, the CDR3 reads TGTGCCAGCAGCTTGACACAGGGAGCGGGGTCGGTAGGCTACACCTTC.

This clone was recorded a few times. Given a much more abundant clone one base away, this may be a read error. Other nucleotide sequences from this sample produce the same CDR3. J is TRBJ2-1 and V is TRBV19; the D gene could be TRBD1 or TRBD2 (5 bases each). Trimming removed 5 bases from V and 8 bases from J, with 13 bases in between. Germline V gene data show CDR1 as LNHDA and CDR2 as SQIVND (reference sequence). The CDR3 has 13 residues. As DNA, the CDR3 is TGTGCCAGTAGTGGACAAGGAGGTCATGAGCAGTTCTTC. It is translated as CASSGQGGHEQFF.

This clone was seen a single time. It may be a read error: a sequence one base away is much more abundant. The chain has TRBV7-9 and TRBJ1-1; 11 nucleotides align to TRBD1. With V trimmed by 5 bases and J by 4 bases, 3 bases remained unmatched. The CDR3 is 14 residues long. Germline V gene data show CDR1 as SEHNR and CDR2 as FQNEAQ (reference sequence). CDR3 in amino acids: CASSQGTGGTEAFF. CDR3 in DNA: TGTGCCAGCAGCCAAGGGACAGGGGGCACTGAAGCTTTCTTT.